This TCR beta chain comes out of a study of T cells in Graves' hyperthyroidism and ophthalmopathy. In the study overall: Peripheral blood specimens were obtained at initial diagnosis, prior to any treatment. Findings and caveats of the study: Within blood appeared most thyroid clonotypes that had expanded above 0.001.

Among the patients, aged 18 to 65, hyperthyroidism was newly diagnosed and had lasted under 2 months. V lost 5 bases and J 1 base, leaving 9 bases between the germline ends. This CDR3 region has 15 residues. The germline gives CDR1 MDHEN, CDR2 SYDVKM. RNA transcripts gave rise to amplified TCR beta CDR3 regions. Carried out on the TCR CDR3, a first-round RT-PCR used the HTBI primer set. MiXCR, applied by TCRdb to the multiplex PCR reads, yields one record per CDR3 protein. The data contain over 500,000 distinct CDR3 sequences, 14% of them singletons. This clonotype has a handful of counts. Its antigen is unknown.

V gene TRBV28 combines with J gene TRBJ2-6, with a tentative D call TRBD2 (6 bases). This sequence originates from a woman in her thirties or forties with Graves' hyperthyroidism. Sequencing input: blood. CDR3 sequence: CASSIGTSGANVLTF. CDR3 nucleotides: TGTGCCAGCAGTATCGGGACTTCTGGGGCCAACGTCCTGACTTTC.